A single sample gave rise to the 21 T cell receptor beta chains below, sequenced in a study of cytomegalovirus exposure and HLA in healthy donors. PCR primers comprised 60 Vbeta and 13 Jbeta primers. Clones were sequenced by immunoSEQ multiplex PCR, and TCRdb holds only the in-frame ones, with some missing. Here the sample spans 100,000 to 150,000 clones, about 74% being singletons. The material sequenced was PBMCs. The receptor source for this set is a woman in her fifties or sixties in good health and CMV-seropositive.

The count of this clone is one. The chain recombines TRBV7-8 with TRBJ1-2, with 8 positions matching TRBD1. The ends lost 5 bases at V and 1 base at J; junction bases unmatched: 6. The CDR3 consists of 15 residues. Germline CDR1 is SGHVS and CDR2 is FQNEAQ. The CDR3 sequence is CASSPGTGLNYGYTF. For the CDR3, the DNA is TGTGCCAGCAGCCCCGGGACAGGACTTAACTATGGCTACACCTTC.

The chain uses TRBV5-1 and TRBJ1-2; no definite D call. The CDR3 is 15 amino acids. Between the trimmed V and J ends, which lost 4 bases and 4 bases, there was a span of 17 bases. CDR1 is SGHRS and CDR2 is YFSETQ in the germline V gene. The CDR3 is CASSGYLGQSYGYTF. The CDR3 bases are TGCGCCAGCAGCGGCTACCTGGGCCAGAGCTATGGCTACACCTTC.

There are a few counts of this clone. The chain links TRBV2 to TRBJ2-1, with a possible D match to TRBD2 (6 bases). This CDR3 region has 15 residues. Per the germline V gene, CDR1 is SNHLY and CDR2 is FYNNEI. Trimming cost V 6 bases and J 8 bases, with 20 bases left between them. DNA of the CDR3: TGTGCCAGCAGACTAACTAGCCGGCCAATGGATGAGCAGTTCTTC. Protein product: CASRLTSRPMDEQFF.

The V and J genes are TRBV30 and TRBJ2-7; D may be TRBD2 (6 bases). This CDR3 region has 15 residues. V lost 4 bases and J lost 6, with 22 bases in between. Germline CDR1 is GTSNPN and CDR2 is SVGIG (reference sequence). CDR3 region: CAWTLAGTQVGEQYF. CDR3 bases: TGTGCCTGGACCCTTGCCGGGACTCAAGTAGGCGAGCAGTACTTC. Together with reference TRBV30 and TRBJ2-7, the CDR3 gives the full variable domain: SQTIHQWPATLVQPVGSPLSLECTVEGTSNPNLYWYRQAAGRGLQLLFYSVGIGQISSEVPQNLSASRPQDRQFILSSKKLLLSDSGFYLCAWTLAGTQVGEQYFGPGTRLTVT.

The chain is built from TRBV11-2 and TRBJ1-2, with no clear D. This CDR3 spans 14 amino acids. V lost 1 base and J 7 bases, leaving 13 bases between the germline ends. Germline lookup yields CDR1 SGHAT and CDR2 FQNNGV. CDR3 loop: CASSLVVGSGGYTF. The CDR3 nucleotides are TGTGCCAGCAGCTTAGTAGTAGGAAGCGGTGGCTACACCTTC.

In DNA, the CDR3 is TGTGCCAGCAGAATCAGTTTCCCGAACACTGAAGCTTTCTTT. Amino acid sequence: CASRISFPNTEAFF. The V and J genes are TRBV6-1 and TRBJ1-1; no clear D gene. V lost 6 bases and J 1 base, leaving 12 bases between the germline ends. The CDR3 is 14 residues long. Germline V gives CDR1 MNHNS, CDR2 SASEGT.

The CDR3 loop is CASSSGGAGGETQYF. As DNA, the CDR3 is TGTGCCAGCAGTTCAGGGGGCGCTGGGGGGGAGACCCAGTACTTC. This rearrangement joins TRBV28 to TRBJ2-5; 8 bases are shared with TRBD1. The CDR3 contains 15 residues. V lost 4 bases and J lost 5; bases outside the gene matches: 9. CDR1 MDHEN and CDR2 SYDVKM come from the germline V gene.

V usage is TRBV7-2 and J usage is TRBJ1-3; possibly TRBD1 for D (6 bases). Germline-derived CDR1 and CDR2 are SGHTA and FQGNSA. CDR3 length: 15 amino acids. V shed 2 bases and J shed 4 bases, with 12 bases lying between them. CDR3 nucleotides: TGTGCCAGCAGCTTACAGGGGATGGGCGGAAACACCATATATTTT. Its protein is CASSLQGMGGNTIYF.

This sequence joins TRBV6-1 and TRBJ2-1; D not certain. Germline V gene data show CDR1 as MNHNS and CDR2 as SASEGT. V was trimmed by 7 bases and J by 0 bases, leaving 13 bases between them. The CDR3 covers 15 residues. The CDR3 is CASTKQSSSYNEQFF. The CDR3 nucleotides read TGTGCCAGCACAAAACAGAGCAGCTCCTACAATGAGCAGTTCTTC.

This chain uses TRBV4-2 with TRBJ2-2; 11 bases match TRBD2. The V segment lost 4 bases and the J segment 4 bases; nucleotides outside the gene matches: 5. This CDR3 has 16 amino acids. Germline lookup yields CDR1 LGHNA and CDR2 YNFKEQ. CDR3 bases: TGTGCCAGCAGCCGATCGACTAGCGGGGCCACCGGGGAGCTGTTTTTT. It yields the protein CASSRSTSGATGELFF.

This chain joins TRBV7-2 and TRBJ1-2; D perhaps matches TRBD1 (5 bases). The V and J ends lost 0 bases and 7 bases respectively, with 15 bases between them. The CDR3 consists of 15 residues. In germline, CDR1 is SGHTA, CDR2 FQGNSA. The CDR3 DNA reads TGTGCCAGCAGCTTAGCGGTCAGGGATCCGGCTGGCTACACCTTC. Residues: CASSLAVRDPAGYTF.

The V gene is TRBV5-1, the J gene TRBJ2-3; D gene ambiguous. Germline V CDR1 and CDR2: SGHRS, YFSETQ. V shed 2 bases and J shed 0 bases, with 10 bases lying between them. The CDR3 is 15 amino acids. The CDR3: CASSLTATSTDTQYF. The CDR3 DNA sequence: TGCGCCAGCAGCTTAACAGCAACTAGCACAGATACGCAGTATTTT.

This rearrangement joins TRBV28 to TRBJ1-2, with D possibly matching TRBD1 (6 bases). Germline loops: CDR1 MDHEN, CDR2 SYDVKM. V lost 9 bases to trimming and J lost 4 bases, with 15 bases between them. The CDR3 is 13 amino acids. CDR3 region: CASSQGWSYGYTF. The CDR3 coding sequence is TGTGCCAGTTCACAGGGATGGAGCTATGGCTACACCTTC.

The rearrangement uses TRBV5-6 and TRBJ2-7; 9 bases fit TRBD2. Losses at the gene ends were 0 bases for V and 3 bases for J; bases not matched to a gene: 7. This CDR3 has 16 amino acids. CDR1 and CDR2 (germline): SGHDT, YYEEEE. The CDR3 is CASSLVSGGINYEQYF. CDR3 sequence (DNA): TGTGCCAGCAGCTTGGTGAGCGGGGGGATAAACTACGAGCAGTACTTC.

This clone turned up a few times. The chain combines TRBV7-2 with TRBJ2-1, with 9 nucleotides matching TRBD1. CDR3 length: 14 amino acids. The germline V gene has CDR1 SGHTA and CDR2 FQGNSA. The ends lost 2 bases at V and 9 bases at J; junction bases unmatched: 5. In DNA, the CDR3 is TGTGCCAGCAGCTTAACCGGACAGGGGACTGAGCAGTTCTTC. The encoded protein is CASSLTGQGTEQFF.

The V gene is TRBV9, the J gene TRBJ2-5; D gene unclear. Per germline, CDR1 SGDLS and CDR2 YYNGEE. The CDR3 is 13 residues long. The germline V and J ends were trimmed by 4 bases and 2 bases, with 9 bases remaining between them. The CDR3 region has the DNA TGTGCCAGCAGCTTCACTCAACAAGAGACCCAGTACTTC. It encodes CASSFTQQETQYF.

The CDR3 is CASSSTGLEQYF. The CDR3, as DNA: TGTGCCAGCAGCTCGACAGGGTTGGAGCAGTACTTC. The rearrangement links TRBV7-9 to TRBJ2-7; 7 positions match TRBD1. Looked up from germline, CDR1 is SEHNR and CDR2 is FQNEAQ (reference sequence). This CDR3 spans 12 amino acids. V lost 4 bases, J lost 7 bases, and 4 bases stayed unmatched.

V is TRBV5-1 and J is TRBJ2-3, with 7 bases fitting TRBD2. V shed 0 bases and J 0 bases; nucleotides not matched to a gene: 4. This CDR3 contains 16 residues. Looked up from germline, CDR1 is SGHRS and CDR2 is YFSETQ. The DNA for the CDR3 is TGCGCCAGCAGCTTGGTACCGGGGGGAAGCACAGATACGCAGTATTTT. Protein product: CASSLVPGGSTDTQYF.

CDR3 residues: CASSSLRLAHYNEQFF. In DNA form, the CDR3 reads TGTGCCAGCAGTTCCCTCAGACTAGCGCACTACAATGAGCAGTTCTTC. The V gene is TRBV6-6, the J gene TRBJ2-1, with 8 nucleotides matching TRBD2. CDR3 size: 16 residues. Germline V lookup: CDR1 MNHNY, CDR2 SVGAGI (reference sequence). The V gene end was trimmed by 4 bases and the J gene end by 3 bases; junction bases not matched to a gene: 8.

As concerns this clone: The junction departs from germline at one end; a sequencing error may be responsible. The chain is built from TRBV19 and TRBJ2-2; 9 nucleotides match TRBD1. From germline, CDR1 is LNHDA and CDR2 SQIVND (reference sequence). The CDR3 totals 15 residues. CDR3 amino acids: CAGRKGQGNTGELFF. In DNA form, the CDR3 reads TGTGCCGGTAGAAAGGGACAGGGGAACACCGGGGAGCTGTTTTTT.

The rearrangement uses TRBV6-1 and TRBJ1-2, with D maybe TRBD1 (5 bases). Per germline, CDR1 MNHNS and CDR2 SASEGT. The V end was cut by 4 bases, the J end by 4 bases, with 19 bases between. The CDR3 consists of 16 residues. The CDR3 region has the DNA TGTGCCAGCAGTGCATCCCGGGGGGGTTTTTTCTATGGCTACACCTTC. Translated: CASSASRGGFFYGYTF.